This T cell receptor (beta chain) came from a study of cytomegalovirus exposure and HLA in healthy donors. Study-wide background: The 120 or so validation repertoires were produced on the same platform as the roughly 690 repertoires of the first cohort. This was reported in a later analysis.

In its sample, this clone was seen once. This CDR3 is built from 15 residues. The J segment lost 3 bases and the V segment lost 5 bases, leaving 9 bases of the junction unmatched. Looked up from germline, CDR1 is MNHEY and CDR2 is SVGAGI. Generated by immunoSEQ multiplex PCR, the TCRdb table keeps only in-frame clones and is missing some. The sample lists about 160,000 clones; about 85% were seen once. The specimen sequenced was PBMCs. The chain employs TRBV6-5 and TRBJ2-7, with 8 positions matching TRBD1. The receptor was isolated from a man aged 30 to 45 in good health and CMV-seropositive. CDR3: CASSARWTGNYEQYF. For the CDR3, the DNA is TGTGCCAGCAGTGCCAGGTGGACAGGGAACTACGAGCAGTACTTC.